The clone carrying this TCR beta chain was counted between two and nine times. Its matching antigen is unknown. The sample belongs to a study of T-cell reconstitution after alpha-beta-depleted transplantation in children. Study conclusions and caveats: A year had passed since transplant, and T-cell counts and diversity by then came mostly from newly produced T cells. TCRbeta diversity was high at day 60 in some patients (a result of surviving recipient T cells and thymic progenitors).

Molecular barcoding with unique molecular identifiers was used for the TCRbeta library. TCRdb called the PCR reads again in MiXCR, with one record for every CDR3 protein. This table holds 300,000 to 400,000 distinct CDR3 sequences, about 16% found once. The CDR3 totals 14 residues. From germline, CDR1 is SGHTA and CDR2 FQGTGA. V lost 4 bases to trimming and J lost 4 bases; unmatched junction nucleotides: 2. The sequencing used PBMCs, mostly from graft donor cells, collected 360 days after TCRalphabeta/CD19-depleted stem cell transplant. The receptor was isolated from a male patient aged 2 to 10 who had a stem cell transplant for acute lymphoblastic leukemia, so the T cells may come from the graft donor. This sequence joins TRBV7-3 and TRBJ2-2, with 8 bases matching TRBD1. The CDR3 DNA follows: TGTGCCAGCAGCTCGACAGGGGCCACCGGGGAGCTGTTTTTT. Encoded protein: CASSSTGATGELFF. Drawing the rest from reference TRBV7-3 and TRBJ2-2, the complete variable domain is GAGVSQTPSNKVTEKGKYVELRCDPISGHTALYWYRQSLGQGPEFLIYFQGTGAADDSGLPNDRFFAVRPEGSVSTLKIQRTERGDSAVYLCASSSTGATGELFFGEGSRLTVL.